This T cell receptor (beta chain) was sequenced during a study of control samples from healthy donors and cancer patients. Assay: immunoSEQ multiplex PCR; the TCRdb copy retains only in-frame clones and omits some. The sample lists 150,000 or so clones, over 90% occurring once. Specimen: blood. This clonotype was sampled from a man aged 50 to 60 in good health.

The CDR3 DNA sequence: TGTGCCAGCAGTGAAGCCGGGACAGGGGGCACAGATACGCAGTATTTT. Translation gives CASSEAGTGGTDTQYF. The V gene is TRBV6-1, the J gene TRBJ2-3; 10 bases are a match to TRBD1. The germline CDR1 and CDR2 sequences are MNHNS and SASEGT. The CDR3 is 16 amino acids. Unmatched junction bases numbered 1, after V lost 0 bases and J lost 1 base.